This T cell receptor beta chain was captured in a study of T-cell memory formation after mild COVID-19. Study-level information: The two donors had largely donor-specific TCR clusters.

Germline CDR1 MNHEY, CDR2 SMNVEV (reference sequence). Between the trimmed V and J ends, which lost 3 bases and 3 bases, there was a span of 14 bases. The CDR3 covers 16 residues. One entry per CDR3 protein, called by TCRdb with MiXCR from the 5' RACE reads. The profile shows 200,000 to 250,000 distinct CDR3 sequences, 9.5% of them singletons. Study-level results: Among CD4+ contracting clones, most were CM and EM, and CD8+ ones EMRA. Within pre-infection memory, some responding clones were found, suggesting cross-reactive memory joined.

This clonotype was detected a few times. Its antigen is currently unknown. Sequenced: PBMCs or a T cell subset sorted from them (not recorded which). The chain employs TRBV27 and TRBJ2-2; D gene unclear. The origin of this receptor is a man younger than 35 who had mild COVID-19 (a few samples of this study predate the infection). Cell type and time point are not known. The chain's CDR3 is CASSFVRQAYTGELFF. The CDR3, as DNA: TGTGCCAGCAGTTTCGTTCGGCAAGCCTACACCGGGGAGCTGTTTTTT.